This is a list of T cell receptor beta chains from one sample in a study of shared clonotypes between healthy human individuals. Libraries were prepared by immunoSEQ multiplex PCR; TCRdb keeps only in-frame clonotypes and omits some of them. The table has roughly 2.1 million clones, 90% to 95% seen once. Material for sequencing was naive CD8+ T cells from PBMCs. The origin of the receptors is a man aged 18 to 35 in good health. Some clones in this sample may be carry-over from other donors' samples. CDR3s include the opening cysteine and the closing phenylalanine or tryptophan. A D gene is named only where the DNA matches it firmly. Where a row states a size, it is once, few, many or the class of an expanded clone; other rows omit it.

TRBJ2-1 | NA | NA | TRBV6-1 | TGTGCCAGCAGTGCCACTAGGGGCGGACTGGCCTACAATGAGCAGTTCTTC | CASSATRGGLAYNEQFF
TRBJ2-7 | NA | NA | TRBV5-1 | TGCGCCAGCAGCTCGTTTGCGACAGGTCCCTACGAGCAGTACTTC | CASSSFATGPYEQYF
TRBJ2-7 | NA | NA | TRBV10-3 | TGTGCCATCCGGCGGGAAGCCTACGAGCAGTACTTC | CAIRREAYEQYF
TRBJ2-7 | NA | TRBD2 | TRBV28 | TGTGCCAGCAGTTTGCCCTGGACTAGCGGCTCCTACGAGCAGTACTTC | CASSLPWTSGSYEQYF
TRBJ2-7 | NA | NA | TRBV7-2 | TGTGCCAGCAGCTTAAGTGGCCGGAGCTCCTACGAGCAGTACTTC | CASSLSGRSSYEQYF
TRBJ2-7 | NA | NA | TRBV7-9 | TGTGCCAGCGGCGCGGGAGAGCAGTACTTC | CASGAGEQYF
TRBJ2-3 | NA | TRBD2 | TRBV4-3 | TGCGCCAGCAGCCAGGACGTACAGCGGGAGTTCACAGATACGCAGTATTTT | CASSQDVQREFTDTQYF
TRBJ2-1 | NA | TRBD1 | TRBV7-8 | TGTGCCAGCAGCACTCAGGGGGATGAGCAGTTCTTC | CASSTQGDEQFF
TRBJ1-3 | NA | TRBD1 | TRBV4-2 | TGTGCCAGCAGCCAAGCCCGGGACGGGACAGGGGAGAGAAACACCATATATTTT | CASSQARDGTGERNTIYF
TRBJ2-2 | NA | NA | TRBV7-9 | TGTGCCAGCAGCTTAGTGGGGCCCGGGGAGCTGTTTTTT | CASSLVGPGELFF
TRBJ2-5 | NA | TRBD1 | TRBV27 | TGTGCCAGCAGTTTCCTGCCCCCTCCTACAAGACGGACAGGGCAAGAGACCCAGTACTTC | CASSFLPPPTRRTGQETQYF
TRBJ2-1 | NA | NA | TRBV11-2 | TGTGCCAGCAGCGTCTTACCGGGATTTGATGAGCAGTTCTTC | CASSVLPGFDEQFF
TRBJ1-2 | NA | TRBD1 | TRBV28 | TGTGCCAGCAGAGAAAAGGGACAGAGGGCCTATGGCTACACCTTC | CASREKGQRAYGYTF
TRBJ2-5 | NA | TRBD2 | TRBV7-9 | TGTGCCAGCAGCCCGGGACTAGCGGAGACCCAGTACTTC | CASSPGLAETQYF
TRBJ1-1 | NA | NA | TRBV28 | TGTGCCAGCAGTTTAAGGGGGATGAACACTGAAGCTTTCTTT | CASSLRGMNTEAFF
TRBJ2-5 | NA | NA | TRBV28 | TGTGCCAGCAGTATTGACCGGGACACCGTGGAGACCCAGTACTTC | CASSIDRDTVETQYF
TRBJ2-7 | NA | NA | TRBV5-6 | TGTGCCAGCAGCTTGGGGGTCGGCAGCCTCTACGAGCAGTACTTC | CASSLGVGSLYEQYF
TRBJ2-1 | NA | NA | TRBV7-9 | TGTGCCAGCAGCTTAGTGATAGGGCACCCTGAGCAGTTCTTC | CASSLVIGHPEQFF
TRBJ1-5 | few | NA | TRBV27 | TGTGCCAGCAGCCCGAGGGGGAGCAATCAGCCCCAGCATTTT | CASSPRGSNQPQHF
TRBJ1-2 | NA | NA | TRBV11-2 | TGTGCCAGCAGCACGCTGCCCCGGGACACCAGTGTTATCTATGGCTACACCTTC | CASSTLPRDTSVIYGYTF
TRBJ2-5 | NA | TRBD2 | TRBV5-1 | TGCGCCAGCAGCCCACGGACTAGCGGGATAGAGACCCAGTACTTC | CASSPRTSGIETQYF
TRBJ1-5 | NA | NA | TRBV10-1 | TGCGCCAGCAGAGACCAGGGAACGGATCAGCCCCAGCATTTT | CASRDQGTDQPQHF
TRBJ1-1 | once | NA | TRBV5-6 | TGTGCCAGCACTCTGGACGAGAGCTACACTGAAGCTTTCTTT | CASTLDESYTEAFF
TRBJ1-5 | once | TRBD1 | TRBV19 | TGTGCCAGTAGTATACGGACAGGGACGAGGTGGCCCCAGCATTTT | CASSIRTGTRWPQHF
TRBJ2-1 | NA | TRBD2 | TRBV7-9 | TGTGCCAGCAGCCCCGGGACTAGCGGGACGGCTAGAAGATACAATGAGCAGTTCTTC | CASSPGTSGTARRYNEQFF
TRBJ2-3 | NA | NA | TRBV5-6 | TGTGCCAGCAGCTTTTTTAGGGACGGAGGCACAGATACGCAGTATTTT | CASSFFRDGGTDTQYF
TRBJ1-5 | NA | NA | TRBV6-6 | TGTGCCAGCAGCCTCGGGGCGAATCAGCCCCAGCATTTT | CASSLGANQPQHF
TRBJ2-7 | NA | TRBD1 | TRBV29-1 | TGCAGCGTTGTGGGCATAATAGGGGGCCGGAACGAGCAGTACTTC | CSVVGIIGGRNEQYF
TRBJ2-1 | NA | NA | TRBV28 | TGTGCCAGCAGCATACAGCTTTCCTACAATGAGCAGTTCTTC | CASSIQLSYNEQFF
TRBJ2-7 | NA | NA | TRBV19 | TGTGCCAGTAGGGGTCGGGAGACAACCTACGAGCAGTACTTC | CASRGRETTYEQYF
TRBJ1-3 | NA | NA | TRBV29-1 | TGCAGCGTGGCGTGGGACGTCGGAAACACCATATATTTT | CSVAWDVGNTIYF
TRBJ2-2 | NA | NA | TRBV27 | TGTGCCAGCAGTTTATCTACCCCTATAGCCGGGGAGCTGTTTTTT | CASSLSTPIAGELFF
TRBJ2-7 | NA | NA | TRBV7-8 | TGTGCCAGCAGCTCCGGGACAACGACCTACGAGCAGTACTTC | CASSSGTTTYEQYF
TRBJ1-2 | NA | TRBD1 | TRBV28 | TGTGCCAGCAGTTTATTGAGGACAGGGTACTATGGCTACACCTTC | CASSLLRTGYYGYTF
TRBJ2-5 | NA | NA | TRBV27 | TGTGCCAGCGGTCAATGGGGACAAGTTGATAAAGAGACCCAGTACTTC | CASGQWGQVDKETQYF
TRBJ2-2 | NA | TRBD1 | TRBV6-5 | TGTGCCAGCAGTTATCGGGACAGTCCCACCGGGGAGCTGTTTTTT | CASSYRDSPTGELFF
TRBJ1-6 | NA | TRBD1 | TRBV7-9 | TGTGCCAGCAGCCCCCCGGGGGACAGGGTTAGCCCCCTCCACTTT | CASSPPGDRVSPLHF
TRBJ1-2 | NA | NA | TRBV11-2 | TGTGCCAGCAGCTTAGAGCAGGGAGGATATGGCTACACCTTC | CASSLEQGGYGYTF
TRBJ2-7 | once | TRBD2 | TRBV5-4 | TGTGCCAGCAGCTCACGCCGCCGGGAGGGCATATACGAGCAGTACTTC | CASSSRRREGIYEQYF
TRBJ2-7 | NA | TRBD2 | TRBV7-9 | TGTGCCAGCAGCTTAGGTCCTGCGGGAGATCCCCACGAGCAGTACTTC | CASSLGPAGDPHEQYF
TRBJ2-1 | NA | NA | TRBV7-3 | TGTGCCAGCAGCCCCCGTCAGGGCAGCAATGAGCAGTTCTTC | CASSPRQGSNEQFF
TRBJ1-5 | NA | NA | TRBV19 | TGTGCCAGCAGACGGGGCCTGCGGGCGTCGGGCCAACCCCAGCATTTT | CASRRGLRASGQPQHF
TRBJ2-1 | NA | TRBD2 | TRBV19 | TGTGCCAGTAGCCCAACTAGCGGGATCTTCAGCTCCTACAATGAGCAGTTCTTC | CASSPTSGIFSSYNEQFF